This TCR beta chain appears in the sequencing data of a study of shared clonotypes between healthy human individuals. CDR1 SGDLS and CDR2 YYNGEE come from the germline V gene. Trimming pared 2 bases from V and 0 bases from J, leaving 7 bases between. CDR3 length: 14 residues. The assay used deep level. Original processing methods: ImmunoSEQ sequences covered only the junction and lacked quality scores; filtering therefore differed. TCRdb keeps only in-frame clones here, not all; method: immunoSEQ multiplex PCR. V and J calls and clone size follow that table, whereas D and trimming were derived from the DNA. The sample has nearly 2 million clones; just under 95% are singletons. As regards this clone: Different DNA sequences within this sample yield the same CDR3.

Naive CD8 cells comprised CD45RO-negative, CCR7-positively selected cells, excluding terminally differentiated effector memory CD45RA+ cells. Sequencing was done on a sample of naive CD8+ T cells sorted from blood. The clonotype originates from a man between 18 and 35 years old in good health. V is TRBV9 and J is TRBJ2-3, with D tentatively TRBD2 (6 bases). DNA of the CDR3: TGTGCCAGCAGCGTTAGCGGAAGCACAGATACGCAGTATTTT. It is translated as CASSVSGSTDTQYF.